Listed below are T cell receptor beta chains from one sample, sequenced in a study of T cells in Graves' hyperthyroidism and ophthalmopathy. TCRdb called the multiplex PCR reads again in MiXCR, with one record for every CDR3 protein. In the table there are around 290,000 distinct CDR3 sequences, approximately 15% of which are singletons. Sequenced sample: blood. These receptors came from a woman aged 40 to 55 with Graves' hyperthyroidism. CDR3s include the opening cysteine and the closing phenylalanine or tryptophan. D genes are given only for firm matches. Sizes are listed as once, few, many or a size class.

D	size	V	J	CDR3	DNA
-	many	TRBV5-6	TRBJ2-1	CASSSFSGYNEQFF	TGTGCCAGCAGCTCCTTTAGCGGCTACAATGAGCAGTTCTTC
-	many	TRBV2	TRBJ2-1	CASSEDGSSYNEQFF	TGTGCCAGCAGTGAAGATGGTAGCTCCTACAATGAGCAGTTCTTC
-	many	TRBV12-5	TRBJ2-3	CASGFKTQDTQYF	TGTGCTAGTGGTTTCAAAACCCAAGATACGCAGTATTTT
-	many	TRBV3-1	TRBJ1-2	CASSQDGSGGYTF	TGTGCCAGCAGCCAAGATGGCAGCGGTGGCTACACCTTC
TRBD1	many	TRBV29-1	TRBJ2-1	CSAHPGQWENEQFF	TGCAGCGCCCACCCGGGACAGTGGGAGAATGAGCAGTTCTTC
TRBD2	few	TRBV19	TRBJ2-1	CASASGRANEQFF	TGTGCCAGCGCTAGCGGGAGGGCGAATGAGCAGTTCTTC
-	many	TRBV2	TRBJ2-7	CASSGALASREQYF	TGTGCCAGCAGTGGGGCACTAGCATCGCGGGAGCAGTACTTC
-	many	TRBV3-1	TRBJ1-3	CASSQDAGSGNTIYF	TGTGCCAGCAGCCAAGATGCGGGGTCTGGAAACACCATATATTTT
-	few	TRBV12-3/TRBV12-4	TRBJ1-1	CASNPEQGSRNTEAFF	TGTGCCAGCAACCCCGAACAGGGCTCCCGGAATACTGAAGCTTTCTTT
TRBD1	many	TRBV28	TRBJ1-2	CASSTPGQGARGYGYTF	TGTGCCAGCAGTACCCCGGGACAGGGGGCGCGGGGCTATGGCTACACCTTC